What follows is one T cell receptor (beta chain) and its context. The antigen is undetermined. The germline CDR1 and CDR2 sequences are KGHSH and LQKENI. V was trimmed by 3 bases and J by 10 bases, leaving 12 bases between them. The CDR3 is 12 amino acids. This sample was included in a study of OX40 agonist ivuxolimab in advanced cancers. Study details: Every 2 weeks, patients received ivuxolimab intravenously, dosed at 0.01 to 10 mg/kg. Participants could have had prior anti-PD-1, anti-PD-L1 or anti-CTLA-4 therapy, and approximately 40% had some. Overall study findings and caveats: Mean expanded clone counts were higher in CD8+ than CD4+ T cells.

This table comes from immunoSEQ multiplex PCR, and its TCRdb copy is limited to in-frame clones, with some not included. The data hold about 73,000 clones, with 80% to 90% observed a single time. The sample consisted of CD4+ or CD8+ T cells sorted from blood, taken in a trial of the OX40 agonist ivuxolimab. V is TRBV18 and J is TRBJ1-1; unclear D gene. This clonotype originated in an adult with an advanced solid tumor such as melanoma, head and neck, liver or kidney cancer. As DNA, the CDR3 is TGTGCCAGCTCACCTAACGGCGTATTAGCTTTCTTT. Translating gives CASSPNGVLAFF.